Listed below are T cell receptor beta chains from one sample, sequenced in a study of Ad26.COV2.S vaccination and SARS-CoV-2 variants. Produced via immunoSEQ multiplex PCR; TCRdb's table is partial and in-frame only. The data show about 220,000 clones, with 88% seen just once and around 11% held by the top ten. Specimen: peripheral blood, collected in a trial of Ad26.COV2.S vaccine versus placebo. These receptors all stem from a person between 18 and 60 years old who received the Ad26.COV2.S COVID-19 vaccine or a placebo. Each CDR3 is given without its conserved first and last residue. A D gene is named only where the DNA matches it firmly.

V: TRBV6-5; length: 12; D: NA; J: TRBJ2-7; CDR3: ASRGGPPTYEQY
V: TRBV6-6; length: 11; D: NA; J: TRBJ2-7; CDR3: ASSSPSIYEQY
V: TRBV25-1; length: 13; D: TRBD2; J: TRBJ2-5; CDR3: ASSESPAGEETQY
V: TRBV19; length: 14; D: TRBD1; J: TRBJ1-1; CDR3: ASSTGQGLVNTEAF
V: TRBV7-9; length: 15; D: TRBD2; J: TRBJ2-1; CDR3: ASRKVAGKSSYNEQF
V: TRBV6-5; length: 11; D: NA; J: TRBJ1-1; CDR3: ASRGSRATEAF
V: TRBV28; length: 11; D: NA; J: TRBJ1-4; CDR3: ASSLSPNEKLF
V: TRBV9; length: 12; D: NA; J: TRBJ2-2; CDR3: ASSVAAGAGELF
V: TRBV6-5; length: 13; D: TRBD1; J: TRBJ1-3; CDR3: ASSYGTGSGNTIY
V: TRBV18; length: 11; D: TRBD1; J: TRBJ2-1; CDR3: ASPGQGANEQF
V: TRBV6-1; length: 11; D: NA; J: TRBJ1-4; CDR3: ASSDTRTEKLF
V: TRBV10-3; length: 14; D: NA; J: TRBJ2-7; CDR3: AISDSGFRASYEQY
V: TRBV4-1; length: 13; D: NA; J: TRBJ2-6; CDR3: ASREQGSGANVLT
V: TRBV5-1; length: 16; D: TRBD1; J: TRBJ2-1; CDR3: ASSTSPGQGTVHNEQF
V: TRBV23-1; length: 15; D: TRBD1; J: TRBJ1-5; CDR3: ASSPEGQFSVPQPQH
V: TRBV6-5; length: 12; D: NA; J: TRBJ2-7; CDR3: ASSYQRASYEQY
V: TRBV19; length: 11; D: NA; J: TRBJ2-5; CDR3: ASSMNVWETQY
V: TRBV7-3; length: 12; D: TRBD2; J: TRBJ2-1; CDR3: ASGLAGSNNEQF
V: TRBV14; length: 13; D: NA; J: TRBJ2-7; CDR3: ASSQRGRAPYEQY
V: TRBV19; length: 10; D: NA; J: TRBJ1-1; CDR3: ASSAGPGEAF
V: TRBV27; length: 13; D: NA; J: TRBJ1-2; CDR3: ASSLSMGGNYGYT
V: TRBV14; length: 13; D: TRBD1; J: TRBJ1-1; CDR3: ASSPPTGGNTEAF
V: TRBV6-2/TRBV6-3; length: 10; D: NA; J: TRBJ2-2; CDR3: ASSFSTGELF
V: TRBV7-2; length: 14; D: TRBD1; J: TRBJ1-5; CDR3: ASSREGTGGGQPQH
V: TRBV6-5; length: 13; D: NA; J: TRBJ1-1; CDR3: ASRVRGVQGGEAF
V: TRBV28; length: 12; D: NA; J: TRBJ1-1; CDR3: ASSLTAPNTEAF
V: TRBV5-1; length: 14; D: TRBD1; J: TRBJ1-4; CDR3: ASSRYRQGSNEKLF
V: TRBV4-3; length: 11; D: NA; J: TRBJ2-7; CDR3: ASSHEVLYEQY
V: TRBV15; length: 14; D: TRBD1; J: TRBJ2-2; CDR3: ATNRDRGSSTGELF
V: TRBV5-4; length: 13; D: NA; J: TRBJ2-6; CDR3: ASSFRGAGANVLT
V: TRBV19; length: 12; D: TRBD1; J: TRBJ1-2; CDR3: ASSRPGTVNGYT
V: TRBV6-5; length: 13; D: NA; J: TRBJ2-5; CDR3: ASSLRRGYGETQY
V: TRBV2; length: 9; D: TRBD2; J: TRBJ2-7; CDR3: ASWEGAEQY
V: TRBV6-5; length: 10; D: NA; J: TRBJ1-5; CDR3: ASSGGGQPQH
V: TRBV5-4; length: 13; D: NA; J: TRBJ2-7; CDR3: ASSLAVQASYEQY
V: TRBV15; length: 13; D: NA; J: TRBJ1-6; CDR3: ATSRTVPYNSPLH
V: TRBV19; length: 11; D: NA; J: TRBJ1-6; CDR3: ASSDTSNSPLH
V: TRBV29-1; length: 13; D: TRBD1; J: TRBJ2-2; CDR3: SVEKNDRAAGELF
V: TRBV2; length: 11; D: NA; J: TRBJ2-5; CDR3: ASTSAYQETQY
V: TRBV4-1; length: 15; D: TRBD1; J: TRBJ2-4; CDR3: ASSHIFREQGKNIQY
V: TRBV7-8; length: 13; D: NA; J: TRBJ1-5; CDR3: ASSPRREGNQPQH
V: TRBV19; length: 12; D: NA; J: TRBJ1-5; CDR3: ASSMRGPNQPQH
V: TRBV6-5; length: 12; D: NA; J: TRBJ2-5; CDR3: ASSSGTLQETQY
V: TRBV10-2; length: 12; D: TRBD2; J: TRBJ2-7; CDR3: ASRGGGGAYEQY
V: TRBV7-2; length: 14; D: TRBD2; J: TRBJ2-2; CDR3: ASSRTSGRDTGELF
V: TRBV18; length: 11; D: TRBD1; J: TRBJ2-7; CDR3: ASSPRDRGEQY
V: TRBV2; length: 11; D: NA; J: TRBJ2-6; CDR3: ASRVPLANVLT
V: TRBV6-2/TRBV6-3; length: 12; D: NA; J: TRBJ1-5; CDR3: ASSYTGSNQPQH
V: TRBV10-2; length: 12; D: NA; J: TRBJ2-3; CDR3: ASSERRSTDTQY
V: TRBV6-6; length: 9; D: NA; J: TRBJ1-1; CDR3: ASRTNTEAF
V: TRBV6-6; length: 11; D: NA; J: TRBJ2-7; CDR3: ASSSTGIDEQY
V: TRBV10-3; length: 13; D: NA; J: TRBJ2-5; CDR3: AISESGLLGETQY